This TCR beta chain was recovered during a study of response to subunit inactivated influenza vaccine. TCRdb reprocessed the RT-PCR reads via MiXCR and lists one record per CDR3 protein. The data hold hundreds of thousands of distinct CDR3 sequences, with roughly 27% observed a single time. The CDR3 totals 15 residues. V was clipped by 4 bases and J by 2 bases; unmatched bases: 7. Per the germline V gene, CDR1 is SGDLS and CDR2 is YYNGEE. The origin of this receptor is a man in his fifties or sixties who received an inactivated influenza vaccine. V and J are TRBV9 and TRBJ1-2, with 8 bases aligning to TRBD1. The sequencing used CD4+ T cells sorted from PBMCs, collected around 5 days after vaccination. CDR3 in amino acids: CASSPPYRGNYGYTF. For the CDR3, the DNA is TGTGCCAGCAGCCCCCCATACAGGGGGAACTATGGCTACACCTTC.